This T cell receptor beta chain was sequenced in a study of shared clonotypes between healthy human individuals (dated by TCRdb to about 2020). Concerning the study at large: A few men and two women, aged 18 to 49 years, made up the cohort. For each donor, CD4 naive and CD4 memory were each given three plates, CD8 naive was given two plates, and CD8 memory was given one plate. To estimate repertoire size and how much clonotypes are shared between individuals, the study performed deep sequencing of blood TCR repertoires from about five healthy adults. To increase sequencing depth and limit assay-specific biases, different laboratories used diverse techniques to prepare libraries and sequence TCR repertoires. Per donor, leukapheresis produced somewhere between about 0.94 and 9.5 billion PBMCs.

On this clone itself: Its cognate antigen has yet to be identified. Per-base quality was not reported, and no clone a single base away is much larger than it.

The germline V gene provides CDR1 SGHRS and CDR2 YFSETQ. Spanning cysteine to phenylalanine, the CDR3 consists of 18 amino acids. Only the CDR3 DNA is retained, 54 bases long and in frame from the first base. At the junction V is shortened by 4 bases and J by 3 bases; bases outside the gene matches: 15. TCR CDR3 regions were amplified from genomic DNA by multiplex PCR using the deep immunoSEQ assay. For each cell subset, the extracted genomic DNA was distributed evenly across all wells of several immunoSEQ 96-well plates, and each plate served as one replicate. For sorted subsets, around 200 ng genomic DNA, equal to some 28,000 T cell genomes, was loaded into each replicate PCR. The purified libraries were quantified using a Qubit 3.0 fluorometer, sized with a Bioanalyzer 2100, and then quantified again using the KAPA Library Quantification kit. A separate single-read 150-cycle Illumina NextSeq 550 flow cell was used to sequence each immunoSEQ 96-well plate. From the authors' description of their analysis: Because only junctional sequences without quality scores were contained in the immunoSEQ output, filtering matching that applied to full-length reads could not be performed. Sequences were annotated with PyIR, a Python wrapper for IgBLAST v1.9, and V/J genes and CDR3 were assigned using IMGT germline references. Reads with weak V/J assignments (E-value above 1e-6), missing CDR3, stop codons, out-of-frame junctions, or ambiguous translated residues were removed. V3J clonotypes were defined as sequences sharing the same inferred V gene, J gene, and CDR3 amino acid sequence. Percentage overlap between repertoires was computed as shared unique clonotypes divided by the size of the smaller repertoire. RTK rarefaction, the Chao1 estimator, and Recon v2.1 estimates of unobserved clonotypes were used to assess repertoire richness. For all TCRbeta clonotypes obtained by the gDNA method from a handful of donors, generation probabilities were computed with OLGA. TCRdb obtained this table from immuneACCESS and retained in-frame rearrangements with V and J assigned. These tables miss some clones; where compared with another copy, unresolved V genes account for less than half of the shortfall, and the remainder is unexplained. For V, J and clone size, that table is used; D and trimming come from the DNA. Here the sample has around 510,000 clones; approximately 95% occur a single time. The ten largest account for about 0.064% of the sample.

The donors were healthy, HIV-negative adults with no recently reported acute infections or vaccinations. Every donor was a Caucasian adult residing in Nashville, Tennessee, USA. CD4+ T cells were enriched by magnetic negative selection, after which naive cells were positively selected on CD45RA and the negative fraction was taken as the memory subset. After blood collection by leukapheresis, PBMCs were isolated using Ficoll-Histopaque density gradient centrifugation and then cryopreserved in the vapor phase of liquid nitrogen. Purity and quantity of every magnetically sorted T cell population were checked by analytical flow cytometry. Genomic DNA was isolated from every sorted fraction and measured by UV absorbance on a Nanodrop 2000c. The study at large found these results: Sampling was restricted to blood, and TCR repertoires in tissue are likely to differ from TCR repertoires in blood. Incomplete sequencing was indicated by rarefaction of sorted-subset datasets, despite the large sequencing depth. The genetic and exposure-history diversity represented was limited by the small number of donors. Compared with non-shared clonotypes, clonotypes shared by all four sorted-subset donors had higher generation probabilities. Pairwise subsampling indicated that sequencing depth was expected to affect the degree of clonotype sharing among donors. When a few donors were compared, the shared fraction of clonotypes was around 5.1% for naive CD4, around 3.5% for naive CD8, more than 2% for memory CD4, and around 0.37% for memory CD8. Naive subsets generally had larger estimated clonotype richness than memory subsets did.

The sequence was collected from a woman aged 25-40 years in good health. Source material: naive CD4+ T cells sorted from blood. The cell subset or site label, read with the paper, signifies: CD45RA+ positively selected. Recombination linked TRBV5-1 to TRBJ2-7, with TRBD1 identical over 11 junction bases. The DNA sequence reads TGCGCCAGCAGCATTCGGGACAGGGGGACCTTAATTAGCTACGAGCAGTACTTC. The resulting protein is CASSIRDRGTLISYEQYF. Here the CDR3 is joined to the reference TRBV5-1 and TRBJ2-7 genes, and the full variable domain is: KAGVTQTPRYLIKTRGQQVTLSCSPISGHRSVSWYQQTPGQGLQFLFEYFSETQRNKGNFPGRFSGRQFSNSRSEMNVSTLELGDSALYLCASSIRDRGTLISYEQYFGPGTRLTVT.